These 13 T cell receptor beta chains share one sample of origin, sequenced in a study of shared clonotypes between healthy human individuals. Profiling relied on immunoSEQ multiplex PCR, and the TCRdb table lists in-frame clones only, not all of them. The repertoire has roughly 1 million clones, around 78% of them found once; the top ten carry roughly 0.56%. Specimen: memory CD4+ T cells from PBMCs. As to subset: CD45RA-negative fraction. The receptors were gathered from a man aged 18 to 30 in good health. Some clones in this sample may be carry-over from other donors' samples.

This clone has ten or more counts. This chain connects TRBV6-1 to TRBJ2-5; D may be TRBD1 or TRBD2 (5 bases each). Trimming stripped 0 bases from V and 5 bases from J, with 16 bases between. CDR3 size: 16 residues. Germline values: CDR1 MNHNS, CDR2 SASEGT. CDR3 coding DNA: TGTGCCAGCAGTGAAGCCGGCGGCCGTTGGGGGGAGACCCAGTACTTC. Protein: CASSEAGGRWGETQYF.

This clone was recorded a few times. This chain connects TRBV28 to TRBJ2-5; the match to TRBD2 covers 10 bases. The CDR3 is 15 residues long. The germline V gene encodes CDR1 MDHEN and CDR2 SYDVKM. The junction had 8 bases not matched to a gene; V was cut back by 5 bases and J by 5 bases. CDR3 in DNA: TGTGCCAGCAGTCAAATAGGACTAGCGGATGAGACCCAGTACTTC. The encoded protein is CASSQIGLADETQYF.

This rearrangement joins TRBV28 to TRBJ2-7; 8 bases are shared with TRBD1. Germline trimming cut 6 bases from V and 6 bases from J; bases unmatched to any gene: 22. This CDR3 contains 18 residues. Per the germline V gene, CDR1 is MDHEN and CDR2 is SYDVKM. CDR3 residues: CASSLGQGAWRPSREQYF. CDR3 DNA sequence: TGTGCCAGCAGCCTTGGACAGGGCGCCTGGCGGCCCTCTCGCGAGCAGTACTTC.

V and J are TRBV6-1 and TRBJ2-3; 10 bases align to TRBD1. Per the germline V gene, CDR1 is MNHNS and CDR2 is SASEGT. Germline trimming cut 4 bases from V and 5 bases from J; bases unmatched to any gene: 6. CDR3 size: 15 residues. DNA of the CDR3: TGTGCCAGCAGTGTCCCGGGACAGGGGCGAGATACGCAGTATTTT. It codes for CASSVPGQGRDTQYF.

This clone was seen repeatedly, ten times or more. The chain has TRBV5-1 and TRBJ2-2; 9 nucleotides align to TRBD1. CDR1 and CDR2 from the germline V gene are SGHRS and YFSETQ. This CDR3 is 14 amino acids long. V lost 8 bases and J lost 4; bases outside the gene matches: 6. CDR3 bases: TGCGCCAGTAACAGGGGGCAAAGCACCGGGGAGCTGTTTTTT. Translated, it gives CASNRGQSTGELFF.

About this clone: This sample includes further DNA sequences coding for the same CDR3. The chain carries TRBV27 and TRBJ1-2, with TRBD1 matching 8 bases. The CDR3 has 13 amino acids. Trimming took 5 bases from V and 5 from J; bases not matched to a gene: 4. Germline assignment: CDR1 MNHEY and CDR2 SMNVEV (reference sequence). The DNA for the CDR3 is TGTGCCAGCAGTCCTACAGGGGGATATGGCTACACCTTC. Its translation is CASSPTGGYGYTF.

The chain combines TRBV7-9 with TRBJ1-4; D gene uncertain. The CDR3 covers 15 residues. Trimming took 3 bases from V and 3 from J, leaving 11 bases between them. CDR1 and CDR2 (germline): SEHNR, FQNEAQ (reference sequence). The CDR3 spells CASSFGDSANEKLFF. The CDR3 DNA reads TGTGCCAGCAGCTTTGGAGACTCCGCTAATGAAAAACTGTTTTTT.

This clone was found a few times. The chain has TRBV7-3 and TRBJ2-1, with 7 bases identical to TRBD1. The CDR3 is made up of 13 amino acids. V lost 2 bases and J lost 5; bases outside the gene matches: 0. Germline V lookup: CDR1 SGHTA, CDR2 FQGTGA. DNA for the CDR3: TGTGCCAGCAGCTTAGGGACAGACAATGAGCAGTTCTTC. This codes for CASSLGTDNEQFF.

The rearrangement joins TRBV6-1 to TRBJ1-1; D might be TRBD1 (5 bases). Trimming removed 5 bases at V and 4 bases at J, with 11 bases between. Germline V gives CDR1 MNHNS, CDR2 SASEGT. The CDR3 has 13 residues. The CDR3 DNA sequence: TGTGCCAGCAGTACAACGGGGACCACTGAAGCTTTCTTT. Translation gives CASSTTGTTEAFF.

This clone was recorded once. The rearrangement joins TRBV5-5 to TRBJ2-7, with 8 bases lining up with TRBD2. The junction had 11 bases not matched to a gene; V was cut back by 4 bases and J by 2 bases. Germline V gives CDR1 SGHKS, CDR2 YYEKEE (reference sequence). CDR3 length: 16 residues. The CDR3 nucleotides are TGTGCCAGCAGCCCCTCGGGGGGGCGCGAAACCTACGAGCAGTACTTC. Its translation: CASSPSGGRETYEQYF.

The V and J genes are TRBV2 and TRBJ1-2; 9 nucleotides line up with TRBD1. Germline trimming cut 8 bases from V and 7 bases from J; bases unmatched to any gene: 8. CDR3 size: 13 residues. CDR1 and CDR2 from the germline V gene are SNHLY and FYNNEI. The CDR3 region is CASGTGGASGYTF. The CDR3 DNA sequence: TGTGCCAGCGGTACAGGGGGCGCGAGTGGCTACACCTTC. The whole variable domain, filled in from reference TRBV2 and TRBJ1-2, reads EPEVTQTPSHQVTQMGQEVILRCVPISNHLYFYWYRQILGQKVEFLVSFYNNEISEKSEIFDDQFSVERPDGSNFTLKIRSTKLEDSAMYFCASGTGGASGYTFGSGTRLTVV.

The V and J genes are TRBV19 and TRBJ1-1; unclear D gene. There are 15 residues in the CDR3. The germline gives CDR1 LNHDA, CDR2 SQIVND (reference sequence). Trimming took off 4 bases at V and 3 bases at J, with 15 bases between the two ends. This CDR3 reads CASSTSGYRDTEAFF. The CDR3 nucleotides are TGTGCCAGTAGTACCTCGGGCTACCGGGACACTGAAGCTTTCTTT.

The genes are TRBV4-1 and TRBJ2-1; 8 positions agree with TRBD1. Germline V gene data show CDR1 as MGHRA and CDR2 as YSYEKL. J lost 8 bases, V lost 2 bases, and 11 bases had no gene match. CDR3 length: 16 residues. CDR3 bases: TGCGCCAGCAGCCAAACTTGGCAGGGGGCGTTGGATGAGCAGTTCTTC. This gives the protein CASSQTWQGALDEQFF.